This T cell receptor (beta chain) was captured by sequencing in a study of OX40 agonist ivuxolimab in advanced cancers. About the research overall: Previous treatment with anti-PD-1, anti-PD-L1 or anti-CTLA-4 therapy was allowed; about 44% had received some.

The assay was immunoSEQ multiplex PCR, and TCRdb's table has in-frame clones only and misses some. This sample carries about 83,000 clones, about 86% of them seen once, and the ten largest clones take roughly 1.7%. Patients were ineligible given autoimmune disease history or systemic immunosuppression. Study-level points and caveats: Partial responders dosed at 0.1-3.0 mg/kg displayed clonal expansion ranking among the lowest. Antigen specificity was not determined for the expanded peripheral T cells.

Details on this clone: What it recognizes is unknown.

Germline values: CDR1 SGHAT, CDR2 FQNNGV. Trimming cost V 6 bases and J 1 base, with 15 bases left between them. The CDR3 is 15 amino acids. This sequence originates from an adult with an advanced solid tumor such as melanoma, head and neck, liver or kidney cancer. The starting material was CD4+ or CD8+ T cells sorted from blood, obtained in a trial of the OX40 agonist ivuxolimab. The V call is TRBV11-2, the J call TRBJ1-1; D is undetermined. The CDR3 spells CASSWIRGANTEAFF. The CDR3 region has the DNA TGTGCCAGCAGTTGGATCAGAGGAGCGAACACTGAAGCTTTCTTT.